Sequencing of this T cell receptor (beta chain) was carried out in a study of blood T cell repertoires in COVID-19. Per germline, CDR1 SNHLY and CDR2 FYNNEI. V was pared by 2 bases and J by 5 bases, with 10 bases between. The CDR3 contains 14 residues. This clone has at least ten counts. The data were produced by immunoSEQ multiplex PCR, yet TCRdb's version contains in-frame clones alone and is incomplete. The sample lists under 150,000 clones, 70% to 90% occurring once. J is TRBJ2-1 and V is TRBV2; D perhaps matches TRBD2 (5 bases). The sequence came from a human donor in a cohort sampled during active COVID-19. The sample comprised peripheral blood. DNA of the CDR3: TGTGCCAGCAGTGAAACCCTAGCCCACAATGAGCAGTTCTTC. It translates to CASSETLAHNEQFF.